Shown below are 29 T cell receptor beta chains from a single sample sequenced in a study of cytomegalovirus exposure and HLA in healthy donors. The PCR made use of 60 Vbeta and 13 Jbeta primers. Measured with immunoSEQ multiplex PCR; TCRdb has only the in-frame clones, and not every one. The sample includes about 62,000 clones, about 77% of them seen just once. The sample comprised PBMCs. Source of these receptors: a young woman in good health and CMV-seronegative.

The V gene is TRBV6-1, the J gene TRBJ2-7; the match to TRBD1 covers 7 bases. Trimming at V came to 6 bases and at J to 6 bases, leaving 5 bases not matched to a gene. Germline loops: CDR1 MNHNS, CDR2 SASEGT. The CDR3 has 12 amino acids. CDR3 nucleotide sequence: TGTGCCAGCAGCTCGACAGGGCGCGAGCAGTACGTC. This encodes CASSSTGREQYV.

For the CDR3, the DNA is TGTGCCAGCAGTTCAGGACAGGGCGACTTTAGCAATCAGCCCCAGCATTTT. Translation gives CASSSGQGDFSNQPQHF. The chain employs TRBV27 and TRBJ1-5; 8 positions agree with TRBD1. The V gene end was trimmed by 4 bases and the J gene end by 0 bases; junction bases not matched to a gene: 8. Germline V gene lookup returns CDR1 MNHEY and CDR2 SMNVEV (reference sequence). The CDR3 covers 17 residues.

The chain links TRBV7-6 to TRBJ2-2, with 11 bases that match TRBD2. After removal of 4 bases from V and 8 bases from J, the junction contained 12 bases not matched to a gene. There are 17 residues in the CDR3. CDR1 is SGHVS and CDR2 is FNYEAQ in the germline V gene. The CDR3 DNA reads TGTGCCAGCAGCTCCCAGACTAGCGGGGTCTGGGGGGGGGAGCTGTTTTTT. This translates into CASSSQTSGVWGGELFF.

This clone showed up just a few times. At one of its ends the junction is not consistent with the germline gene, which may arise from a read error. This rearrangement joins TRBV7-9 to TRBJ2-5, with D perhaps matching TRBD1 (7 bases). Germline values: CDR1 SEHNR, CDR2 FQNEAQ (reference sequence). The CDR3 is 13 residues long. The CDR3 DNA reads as TGTGCCAGCAGCTTAAGGCAGGGGGATAGCGGTCACTTC. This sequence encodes CASSLRQGDSGHF.

The CDR3: CASRDNRGRTGELFF. DNA of the CDR3: TGTGCCAGCAGAGATAACAGGGGAAGGACCGGGGAGCTGTTTTTT. V and J are TRBV6-1 and TRBJ2-2; 7 positions match TRBD1. V gave up 6 bases and J gave up 5 bases; unmatched junction bases: 9. The germline V gene encodes CDR1 MNHNS and CDR2 SASEGT. This CDR3 is built from 15 residues.

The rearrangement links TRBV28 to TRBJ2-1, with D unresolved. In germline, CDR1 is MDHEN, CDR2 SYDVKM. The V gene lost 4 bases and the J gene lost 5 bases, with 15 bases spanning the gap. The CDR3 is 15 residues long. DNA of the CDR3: TGTGCCAGCAGTTCACGGTCGGAGAGGAACAATGAGCAGTTCTTC. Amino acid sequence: CASSSRSERNNEQFF.

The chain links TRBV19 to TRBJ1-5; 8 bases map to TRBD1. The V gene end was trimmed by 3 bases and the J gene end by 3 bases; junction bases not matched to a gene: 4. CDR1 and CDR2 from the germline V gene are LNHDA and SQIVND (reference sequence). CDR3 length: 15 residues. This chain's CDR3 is CASSIYRGDNQPQHF. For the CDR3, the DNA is TGTGCCAGTAGTATCTACAGGGGGGACAATCAGCCCCAGCATTTT.

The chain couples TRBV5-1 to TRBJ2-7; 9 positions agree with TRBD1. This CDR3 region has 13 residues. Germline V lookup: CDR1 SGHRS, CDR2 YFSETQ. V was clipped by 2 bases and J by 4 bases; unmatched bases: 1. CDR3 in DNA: TGCGCCAGCAGCTTACAGGGGGCGTACGAGCAGTACTTC. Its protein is CASSLQGAYEQYF.

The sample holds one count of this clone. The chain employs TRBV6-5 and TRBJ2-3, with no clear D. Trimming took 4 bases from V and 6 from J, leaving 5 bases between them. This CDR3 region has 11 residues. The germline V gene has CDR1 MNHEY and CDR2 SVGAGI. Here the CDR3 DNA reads TGTGCCAGCAGTTCCCTGGATACGCAGTATTTT. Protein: CASSSLDTQYF.

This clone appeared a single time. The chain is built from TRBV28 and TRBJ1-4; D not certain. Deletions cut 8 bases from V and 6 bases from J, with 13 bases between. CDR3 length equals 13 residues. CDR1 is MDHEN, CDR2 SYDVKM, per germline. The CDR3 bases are TGTGCCAGCGTCAACAGACGTTATGAAAAACTGTTTTTT. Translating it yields CASVNRRYEKLFF.

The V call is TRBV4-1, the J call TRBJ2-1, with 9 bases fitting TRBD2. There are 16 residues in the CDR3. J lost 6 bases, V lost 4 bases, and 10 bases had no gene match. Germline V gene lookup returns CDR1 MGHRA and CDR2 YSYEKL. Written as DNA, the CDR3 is TGCGCCAGCAGCCCCTTAGCGGGAGATTGGGGCAATGAGCAGTTCTTC. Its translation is CASSPLAGDWGNEQFF.

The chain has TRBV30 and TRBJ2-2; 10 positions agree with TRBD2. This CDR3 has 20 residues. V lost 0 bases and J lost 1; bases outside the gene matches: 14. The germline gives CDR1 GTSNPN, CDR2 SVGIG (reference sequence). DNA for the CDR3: TGTGCCTGGAGTGTACTCAGCCTTCTAGCGGGAGATGGGAACACCGGGGAGCTGTTTTTT. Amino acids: CAWSVLSLLAGDGNTGELFF.

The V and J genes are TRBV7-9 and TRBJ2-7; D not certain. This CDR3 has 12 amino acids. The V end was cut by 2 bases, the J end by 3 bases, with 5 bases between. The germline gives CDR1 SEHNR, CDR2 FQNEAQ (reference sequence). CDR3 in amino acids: CASSLNSYEQYF. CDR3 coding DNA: TGTGCCAGCAGCTTAAACAGCTACGAGCAGTACTTC.

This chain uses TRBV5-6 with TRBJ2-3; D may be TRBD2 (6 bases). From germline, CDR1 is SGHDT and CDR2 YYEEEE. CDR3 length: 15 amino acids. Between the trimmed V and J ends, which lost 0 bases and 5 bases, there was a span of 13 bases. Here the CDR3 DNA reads TGTGCCAGCAGCTTGGCCGGGGCGGGGCGAGATACGCAGTATTTT. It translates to CASSLAGAGRDTQYF.

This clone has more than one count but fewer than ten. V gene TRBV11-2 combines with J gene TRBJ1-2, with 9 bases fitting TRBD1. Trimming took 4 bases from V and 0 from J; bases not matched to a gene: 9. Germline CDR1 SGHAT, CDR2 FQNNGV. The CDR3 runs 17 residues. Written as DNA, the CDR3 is TGTGCCAGCAGCTCGTACAGGGGGCGCATGGCTAACTATGGCTACACCTTC. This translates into CASSSYRGRMANYGYTF.

The CDR3 here is CASSVSRGEDTQYF. The CDR3 bases are TGTGCCAGCAGCGTAAGCAGGGGCGAAGATACGCAGTATTTT. This chain joins TRBV9 and TRBJ2-3; D perhaps matches TRBD1 (6 bases). Germline values: CDR1 SGDLS, CDR2 YYNGEE. The CDR3 is 14 residues long. Trimming took 1 base from V and 5 from J, leaving 11 bases between them.

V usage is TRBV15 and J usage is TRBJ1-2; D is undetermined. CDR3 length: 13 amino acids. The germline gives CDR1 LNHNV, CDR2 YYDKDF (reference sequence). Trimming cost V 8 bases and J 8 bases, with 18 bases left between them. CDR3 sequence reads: CATGKRETTGYTF. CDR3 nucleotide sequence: TGTGCCACCGGAAAGAGGGAGACGACGGGCTACACCTTC.

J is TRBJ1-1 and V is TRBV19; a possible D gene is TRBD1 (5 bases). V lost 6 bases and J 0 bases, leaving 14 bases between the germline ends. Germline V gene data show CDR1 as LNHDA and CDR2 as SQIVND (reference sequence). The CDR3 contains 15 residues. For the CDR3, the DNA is TGTGCCAGTAGCCGTAGGGGCGGCATGAACACTGAAGCTTTCTTT. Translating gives CASSRRGGMNTEAFF.

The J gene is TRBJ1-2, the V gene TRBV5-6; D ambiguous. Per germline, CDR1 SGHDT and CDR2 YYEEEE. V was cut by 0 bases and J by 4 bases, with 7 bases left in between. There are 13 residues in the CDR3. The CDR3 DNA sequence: TGTGCCAGCAGCTTGGGTGGCTCCTATGGCTACACCTTC. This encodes CASSLGGSYGYTF.

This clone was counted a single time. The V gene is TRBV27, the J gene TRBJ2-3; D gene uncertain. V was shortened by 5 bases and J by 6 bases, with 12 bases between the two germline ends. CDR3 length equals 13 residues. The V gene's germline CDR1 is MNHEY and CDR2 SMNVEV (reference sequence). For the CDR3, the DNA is TGTGCCAGCAGTGCCGGCGGTCCGGATACGCAGTATTTT. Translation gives CASSAGGPDTQYF.

The CDR3 nucleotides read TGTGCCAGCTCACCACGACCAGCGGGCGAGGGGACAGATACGCAGTATTTT. Residues: CASSPRPAGEGTDTQYF. The chain carries TRBV18 and TRBJ2-3, with D maybe TRBD2 (6 bases). CDR1 and CDR2 from the germline V gene are KGHSH and LQKENI. Trimming stripped 1 base from V and 3 bases from J, with 17 bases between. The CDR3 has 17 amino acids. Looking up the rest from reference TRBV18 and TRBJ2-3 gives the full variable domain: NAGVMQNPRHLVRRRGQEARLRCSPMKGHSHVYWYRQLPEEGLKFMVYLQKENIIDESGMPKERFSAEFPKEGPSILRIQQVVRGDSAAYFCASSPRPAGEGTDTQYFGPGTRLTVL.

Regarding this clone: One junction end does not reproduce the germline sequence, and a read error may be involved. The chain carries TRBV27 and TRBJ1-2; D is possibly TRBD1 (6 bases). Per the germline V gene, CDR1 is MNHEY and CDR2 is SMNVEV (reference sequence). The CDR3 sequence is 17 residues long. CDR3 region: CAGSLSPSQGSFGGYTF. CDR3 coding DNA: TGTGCCGGCAGTTTATCGCCCTCACAGGGCTCGTTCGGGGGCTACACCTTC.

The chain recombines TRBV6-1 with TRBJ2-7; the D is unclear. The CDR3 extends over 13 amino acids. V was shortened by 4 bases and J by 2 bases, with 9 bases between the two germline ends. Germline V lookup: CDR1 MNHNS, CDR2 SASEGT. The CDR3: CASSVGRTYEQYF. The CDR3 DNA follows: TGTGCCAGCAGTGTCGGTCGCACCTACGAGCAGTACTTC.

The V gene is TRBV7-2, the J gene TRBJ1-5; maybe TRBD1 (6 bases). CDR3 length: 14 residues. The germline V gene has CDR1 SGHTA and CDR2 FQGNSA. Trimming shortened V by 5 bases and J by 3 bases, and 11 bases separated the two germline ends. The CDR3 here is CASSPDSFNQPQHF. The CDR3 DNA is TGTGCCAGCAGCCCGGACAGTTTCAATCAGCCCCAGCATTTT.

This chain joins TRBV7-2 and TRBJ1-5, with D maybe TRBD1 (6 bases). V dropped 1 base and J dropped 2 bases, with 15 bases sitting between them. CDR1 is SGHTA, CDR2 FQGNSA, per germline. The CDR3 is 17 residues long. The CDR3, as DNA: TGTGCCAGCAGCTTAGGAGGGGGGGGCCAGGGCAATCAGCCCCAGCATTTT. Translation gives CASSLGGGGQGNQPQHF.

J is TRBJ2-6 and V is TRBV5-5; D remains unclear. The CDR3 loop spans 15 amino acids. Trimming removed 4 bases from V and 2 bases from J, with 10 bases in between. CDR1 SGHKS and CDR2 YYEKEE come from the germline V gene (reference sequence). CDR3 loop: CASSPPIAGANVLTF. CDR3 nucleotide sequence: TGTGCCAGCAGCCCTCCTATAGCTGGGGCCAACGTCCTGACTTTC.

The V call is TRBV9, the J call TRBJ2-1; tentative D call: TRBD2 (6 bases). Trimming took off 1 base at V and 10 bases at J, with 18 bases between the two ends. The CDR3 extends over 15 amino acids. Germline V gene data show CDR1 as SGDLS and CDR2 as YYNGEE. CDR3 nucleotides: TGTGCCAGCAGCGTATCAGGGACTGGGTACATAGAGCAGTTCTTC. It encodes CASSVSGTGYIEQFF.

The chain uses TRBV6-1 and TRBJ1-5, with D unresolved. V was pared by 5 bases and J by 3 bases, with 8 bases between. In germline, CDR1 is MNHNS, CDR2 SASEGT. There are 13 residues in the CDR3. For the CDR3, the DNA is TGTGCCAGCAGTCTAAGTTACAATCAGCCCCAGCATTTT. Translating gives CASSLSYNQPQHF.

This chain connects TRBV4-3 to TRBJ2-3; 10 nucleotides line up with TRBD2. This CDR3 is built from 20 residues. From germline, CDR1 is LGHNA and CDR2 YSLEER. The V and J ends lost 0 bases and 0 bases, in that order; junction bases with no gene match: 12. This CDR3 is CASSQDGFLAGETSTDTQYF. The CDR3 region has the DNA TGCGCCAGCAGCCAAGATGGGTTTCTAGCGGGAGAGACTAGCACAGATACGCAGTATTTT.